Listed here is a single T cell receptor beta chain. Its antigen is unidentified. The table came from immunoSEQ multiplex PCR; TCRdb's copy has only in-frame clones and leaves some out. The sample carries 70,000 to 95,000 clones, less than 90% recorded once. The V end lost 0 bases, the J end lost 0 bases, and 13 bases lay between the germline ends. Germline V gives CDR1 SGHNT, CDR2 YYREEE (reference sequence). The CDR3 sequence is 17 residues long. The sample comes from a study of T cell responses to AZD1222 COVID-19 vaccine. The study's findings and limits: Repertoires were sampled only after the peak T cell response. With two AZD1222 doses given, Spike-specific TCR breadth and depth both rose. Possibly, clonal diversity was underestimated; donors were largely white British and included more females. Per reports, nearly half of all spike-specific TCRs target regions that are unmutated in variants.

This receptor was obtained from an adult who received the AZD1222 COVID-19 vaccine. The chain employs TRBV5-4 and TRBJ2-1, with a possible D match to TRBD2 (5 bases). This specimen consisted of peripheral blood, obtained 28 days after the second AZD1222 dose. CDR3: CASSLVSGIGSYNEQFF. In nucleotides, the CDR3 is TGTGCCAGCAGCTTGGTATCGGGGATCGGCTCCTACAATGAGCAGTTCTTC.